The clone carrying this T cell receptor beta chain was detected once. Its target is unknown. CD8+ and CD4+ T cells taken from blood had their TCR beta sequenced. TEMRA cells were FACS-enriched, while CD8+ and CD4+ T cells were negatively isolated. RNA amounts of roughly 0.45 to 1 ug underwent reverse transcription with random hexamers. Across 54 Vbeta and 13 Jbeta, immunoSEQ multiplex PCR amplified TCR beta CDR3. Via MiXCR, TCRdb re-called the immunoSEQ multiplex PCR reads, giving one row per CDR3 protein. The data show about 110,000 distinct CDR3 sequences, around 95% seen once. This specimen comes from a study of CD8 T cells in Susac syndrome. Findings and limits, study-wide: The study's TCR sequencing and HLA analysis drew on a certain number of individuals. That number was acknowledged as relatively small.

CDR1 is SGHRS, CDR2 YFSETQ, per germline. CDR3 length: 16 amino acids. Losses at the gene ends were 4 bases for V and 3 bases for J; bases not matched to a gene: 11. J is TRBJ2-7 and V is TRBV5-1; 9 bases map to TRBD1. Sample: CD4+ T cells from PBMCs. This receptor was taken from a human donor in good health. Here the CDR3 reads CASSKSAGQGNYEQYF. The CDR3 DNA sequence: TGCGCCAGCAGCAAATCGGCGGGACAGGGAAACTACGAGCAGTACTTC.